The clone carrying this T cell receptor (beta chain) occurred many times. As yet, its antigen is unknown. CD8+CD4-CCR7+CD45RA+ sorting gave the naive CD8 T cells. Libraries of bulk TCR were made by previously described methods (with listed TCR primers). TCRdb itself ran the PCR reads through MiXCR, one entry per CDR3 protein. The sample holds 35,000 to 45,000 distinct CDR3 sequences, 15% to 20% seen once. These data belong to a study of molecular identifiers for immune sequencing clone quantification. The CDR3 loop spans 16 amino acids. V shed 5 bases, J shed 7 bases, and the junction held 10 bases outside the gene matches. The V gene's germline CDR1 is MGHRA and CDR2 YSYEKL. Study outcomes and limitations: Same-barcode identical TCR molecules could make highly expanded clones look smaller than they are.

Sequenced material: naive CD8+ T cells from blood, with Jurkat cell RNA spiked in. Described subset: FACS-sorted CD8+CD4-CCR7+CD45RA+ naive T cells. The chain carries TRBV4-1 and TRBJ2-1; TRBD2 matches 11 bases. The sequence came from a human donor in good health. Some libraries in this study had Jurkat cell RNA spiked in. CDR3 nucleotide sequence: TGCGCCAGCAGCTGGGGTAGCGGGGGGGCCAAGAATGAGCAGTTCTTC. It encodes CASSWGSGGAKNEQFF.